The 25 T cell receptor beta chains below all came from one sample that was sequenced in a study of blood T cell repertoires in COVID-19. The data were produced by immunoSEQ multiplex PCR, yet TCRdb's version contains in-frame clones alone and is incomplete. The data hold about 91,000 clones, with 85% to 90% observed a single time. Material: peripheral blood. These receptors all stem from a woman aged 80 or over with active COVID-19.

The rearrangement uses TRBV4-2 and TRBJ1-5; D might be TRBD1 (6 bases). The germline gives CDR1 LGHNA, CDR2 YNFKEQ. V dropped 0 bases and J dropped 3 bases, with 15 bases sitting between them. The CDR3 has 17 amino acids. CDR3 sequence reads: CASSQEAGAQANQPQHF. DNA for the CDR3: TGTGCCAGCAGCCAAGAAGCAGGGGCCCAGGCCAATCAGCCCCAGCATTTT.

V gene TRBV7-2 combines with J gene TRBJ1-2, with 7 bases lining up with TRBD1. Germline V gives CDR1 SGHTA, CDR2 FQGNSA. CDR3 length equals 14 residues. The junction had 7 bases not matched to a gene; V was cut back by 5 bases and J by 4 bases. The CDR3 DNA sequence: TGTGCCAGCAGCCAACGGGAGGGGGCCTATGGCTACACCTTC. As protein: CASSQREGAYGYTF.

In its sample, this clone was seen once. This chain uses TRBV5-4 with TRBJ2-7; D perhaps matches TRBD1 (6 bases). The germline V gene encodes CDR1 SGHNT and CDR2 YYREEE (reference sequence). Deletions cut 2 bases from V and 3 bases from J, with 15 bases between. The CDR3 has 15 amino acids. The CDR3: CASSFPTGALYEQYF. CDR3 bases: TGTGCCAGCAGCTTCCCGACAGGAGCCCTCTACGAGCAGTACTTC.

The chain couples TRBV6-6 to TRBJ1-5; no firm D call. Trimming took off 1 base at V and 0 bases at J, with 10 bases between the two ends. The CDR3 spans 16 residues. Germline V gene sequence: CDR1 MNHNY, CDR2 SVGAGI (reference sequence). CDR3 DNA: TGTGCCAGCAGTTACTTCCCAGGCATTAGCAATCAGCCCCAGCATTTT. Protein: CASSYFPGISNQPQHF.

This rearrangement joins TRBV7-3 to TRBJ1-1, with 9 nucleotides matching TRBD1. Germline assignment: CDR1 SGHTA and CDR2 FQGTGA. This CDR3 has 14 residues. With V trimmed by 4 bases and J by 8 bases, 8 bases remained unmatched. The DNA of the CDR3 is TGTGCCAGCAGCTCACAGGGGGCCTTAGTAGAAGCTTTCTTT. It specifies CASSSQGALVEAFF. The whole variable domain, remainder taken from reference TRBV7-3 and TRBJ1-1, is GAGVSQTPSNKVTEKGKYVELRCDPISGHTALYWYRQSLGQGPEFLIYFQGTGAADDSGLPNDRFFAVRPEGSVSTLKIQRTERGDSAVYLCASSSQGALVEAFFGQGTRLTVV.

In nucleotides, the CDR3 is TGCGCCAGCAGCCTGGACAGGGCAAACTATGGCTACACCTTC. Amino acids: CASSLDRANYGYTF. J is TRBJ1-2 and V is TRBV5-1; TRBD1 matches at 8 bases. This CDR3 has 14 residues. Germline V gene lookup returns CDR1 SGHRS and CDR2 YFSETQ. Trimming cost V 4 bases and J 2 bases; bases outside gene matches: 4.

The chain is built from TRBV24-1 and TRBJ2-1, with 8 nucleotides matching TRBD2. The CDR3 runs to 16 residues. Germline values: CDR1 KGHDR, CDR2 SFDVKD. V was pared by 7 bases and J by 5 bases, with 12 bases of the junction left unmatched. DNA for the CDR3: TGTGCCACCAGGCCCAGCGGGAGTCTTAGCCACAATGAGCAGTTCTTC. It encodes CATRPSGSLSHNEQFF.

The chain uses TRBV24-1 and TRBJ2-7; TRBD2 might be the D (5 bases). This CDR3 is 14 amino acids long. The germline V gene encodes CDR1 KGHDR and CDR2 SFDVKD. V shed 8 bases and J shed 3 bases, with 16 bases lying between them. Here the CDR3 DNA reads TGTGCCACCATCGGAGAGGGATCAATCTACGAGCAGTACTTC. It specifies CATIGEGSIYEQYF.

The chain carries TRBV30 and TRBJ2-7, with 7 bases that match TRBD1. CDR1 and CDR2 from the germline V gene are GTSNPN and SVGIG (reference sequence). Germline trimming cut 4 bases from V and 2 bases from J; bases unmatched to any gene: 11. The CDR3 length is 15 residues. The chain's CDR3 is CAWTPPWDSPYEQYF. For the CDR3, the DNA is TGTGCCTGGACCCCCCCTTGGGACAGCCCCTACGAGCAGTACTTC.

The J gene is TRBJ2-5, the V gene TRBV19, with D possibly TRBD2 on 7 matching bases. The CDR3 loop spans 13 amino acids. Trimming shortened V by 6 bases and J by 7 bases, and 15 bases separated the two germline ends. CDR1 is LNHDA, CDR2 SQIVND, per germline (reference sequence). CDR3 sequence (DNA): TGTGCCAGTAGGAGGGGGGGGCAGGGGACCCAGTACTTC. It specifies CASRRGGQGTQYF.

V and J are TRBV20-1 and TRBJ2-1, with 9 bases that match TRBD2. V was clipped by 3 bases and J by 2 bases; unmatched bases: 2. Germline CDR1 is DFQATT and CDR2 is SNEGSKA (reference sequence). The CDR3 extends over 14 amino acids. CDR3 sequence: CSASGGRAYNEQFF. The CDR3 bases are TGCAGTGCTAGTGGCGGGAGGGCCTACAATGAGCAGTTCTTC.

This sequence joins TRBV19 and TRBJ2-2; TRBD2 might be the D (5 bases). Germline V gene data show CDR1 as LNHDA and CDR2 as SQIVND (reference sequence). V was pared by 6 bases and J by 10 bases, with 12 bases between. The CDR3 extends over 12 amino acids. CDR3 DNA: TGTGCCAGTAGGCACCGGGATCTGGAGCTGTTTTTT. This sequence encodes CASRHRDLELFF.

The chain has TRBV28 and TRBJ1-2; 7 nucleotides align to TRBD1. Germline lookup yields CDR1 MDHEN and CDR2 SYDVKM. V trimming: 5 bases; J trimming: 6 bases; junction bases outside the gene matches: 12. The CDR3 runs to 15 residues. The CDR3, as DNA: TGTGCCAGCAGTCCCACTTGGAGGGGGCAAGATGGCTACACCTTC. Protein product: CASSPTWRGQDGYTF.

V is TRBV11-2 and J is TRBJ2-2, with a possible D match to TRBD1 (5 bases). CDR1 and CDR2 from the germline V gene are SGHAT and FQNNGV. The CDR3 is 13 residues long. V was clipped by 4 bases and J by 7 bases, with 10 bases between them. CDR3 sequence: CASSSGWGGELFF. The CDR3 DNA reads as TGTGCCAGCAGCTCAGGGTGGGGCGGGGAGCTGTTTTTT.

The chain combines TRBV5-1 with TRBJ2-3; D is ambiguous. Germline loops: CDR1 SGHRS, CDR2 YFSETQ. CDR3 length: 15 amino acids. V gave up 0 bases and J gave up 0 bases, with 8 bases separating them. The CDR3 sequence is CASSLEARSTDTQYF. The CDR3, as DNA: TGCGCCAGCAGCTTGGAGGCGCGGAGCACAGATACGCAGTATTTT.

The CDR3, as DNA: TGCGCCAGCAGCCAAGATCGTAGGACACGAGATCAGCCCCAGCATTTT. The encoded protein is CASSQDRRTRDQPQHF. The chain couples TRBV4-3 to TRBJ1-5; TRBD1 is a possible D gene (5 bases). Looked up from germline, CDR1 is LGHNA and CDR2 is YSLEER. Trimming removed 0 bases at V and 5 bases at J, with 14 bases between. There are 16 residues in the CDR3.

This clone showed up just once. V is TRBV28 and J is TRBJ1-5; D not certain. CDR3 length: 14 amino acids. CDR1 and CDR2 from the germline V gene are MDHEN and SYDVKM. Trimming removed 6 bases from V and 5 bases from J, with 14 bases in between. The CDR3 sequence is CASRPPDGDQPQHF. As DNA, the CDR3 is TGTGCCAGCAGACCTCCCGATGGAGATCAGCCCCAGCATTTT. The variable domain in full, completed from reference TRBV28 and TRBJ1-5, reads DVKVTQSSRYLVKRTGEKVFLECVQDMDHENMFWYRQDPGLGLRLIYFSYDVKMKEKGDIPEGYSVSREKKERFSLILESASTNQTSMYLCASRPPDGDQPQHFGDGTRLSIL.

In this sample, this clone turned up once. The rearrangement uses TRBV9 and TRBJ2-2, with D possibly being TRBD1 (5 bases). Per germline, CDR1 SGDLS and CDR2 YYNGEE. The V gene lost 2 bases and the J gene lost 0 bases, with 11 bases spanning the gap. The CDR3 is 16 residues long. CDR3 loop: CASSVLDSANTGELFF. CDR3 nucleotide sequence: TGTGCCAGCAGCGTTCTTGACAGCGCGAACACCGGGGAGCTGTTTTTT.

The chain employs TRBV2 and TRBJ2-7, with D tentatively TRBD2 (6 bases). V gave up 6 bases and J gave up 0 bases, with 12 bases separating them. The CDR3 totals 14 residues. CDR1 is SNHLY and CDR2 is FYNNEI in the germline V gene. CDR3 sequence reads: CASSSGSLSYEQYF. The DNA for the CDR3 is TGTGCCAGCAGCAGCGGGTCCCTCTCCTACGAGCAGTACTTC.

This chain uses TRBV5-1 with TRBJ2-7; 14 bases fit TRBD2. This CDR3 region has 17 residues. CDR1 is SGHRS, CDR2 YFSETQ, per germline. The trim removed 0 bases at V and 2 bases at J, leaving 4 bases unmatched. The DNA of the CDR3 is TGCGCCAGCAGCTTGGAGACTAGCGGGAGGGGAACCTACGAGCAGTACTTC. Translated: CASSLETSGRGTYEQYF.

The CDR3 loop reads CAWKPGTSVSYEQYF. The CDR3 coding sequence is TGTGCCTGGAAACCTGGGACTAGCGTCTCCTACGAGCAGTACTTC. The chain uses TRBV30 and TRBJ2-7; 10 nucleotides align to TRBD2. Germline V gene lookup returns CDR1 GTSNPN and CDR2 SVGIG (reference sequence). Unmatched junction bases numbered 6, after V lost 4 bases and J lost 0 bases. The CDR3 is 15 amino acids.

The CDR3 coding sequence is TGTGCCAGCAGGAACCCGGGGACTAATGAAAAACTGTTTTTT. Translating it yields CASRNPGTNEKLFF. V usage is TRBV28 and J usage is TRBJ1-4; D remains ambiguous. Between the trimmed V and J ends, which lost 6 bases and 2 bases, there was a span of 10 bases. The CDR3 has 14 amino acids. The V gene's germline CDR1 is MDHEN and CDR2 SYDVKM.

This chain links TRBV5-4 with TRBJ1-2; D may be TRBD1 (5 bases). V lost 4 bases to trimming and J lost 1 base, with 14 bases between them. This CDR3 is built from 15 residues. The germline V gene encodes CDR1 SGHNT and CDR2 YYREEE (reference sequence). CDR3 region: CASSKKGQINYGYTF. The CDR3 DNA reads TGTGCCAGCAGCAAGAAAGGACAAATTAACTATGGCTACACCTTC.

V is TRBV18 and J is TRBJ2-7, with 8 bases lining up with TRBD2. After removal of 1 base from V and 1 base from J, the junction contained 3 bases not matched to a gene. The germline V gene encodes CDR1 KGHSH and CDR2 LQKENI. The CDR3 spans 15 residues. CDR3 nucleotides: TGTGCCAGCTCACCACTAGCGGGGACTTCCTACGAGCAGTACTTC. Its translation: CASSPLAGTSYEQYF.

This rearrangement joins TRBV7-8 to TRBJ1-4; TRBD1 matches 8 bases. This CDR3 is built from 17 residues. Germline CDR1 is SGHVS and CDR2 is FQNEAQ. V gave up 4 bases and J gave up 6 bases; unmatched junction bases: 13. CDR3 coding DNA: TGTGCCAGCAGCTGGGGAGGACAGGGAGGAGTGTATGAAAAACTGTTTTTT. Its protein is CASSWGGQGGVYEKLFF. Complete variable domain (other parts from reference TRBV7-8 and TRBJ1-4): GAGVSQSPRYKVAKRGQDVALRCDPISGHVSLFWYQQALGQGPEFLTYFQNEAQLDKSGLPSDRFFAERPEGSVSTLKIQRTQQEDSAVYLCASSWGGQGGVYEKLFFGSGTQLSVL.